This T cell receptor beta chain originates from a study of shared clonotypes between healthy human individuals. The study, taken as a whole, reports: Naive subsets tended to show greater estimated richness than memory subsets.

Naive CD8 populations comprised CD45RO-negative cells positively selected for CCR7, excluding terminally differentiated effector memory CD45RA+ cells. Some clones are missing from TCRdb's copy, which holds only in-frame ones; the method was immunoSEQ multiplex PCR. The table shows roughly 2.1 million clones, with roughly 91% occurring only once. The CDR3 consists of 16 residues. Per the germline V gene, CDR1 is MNHEY and CDR2 is SMNVEV (reference sequence). The V end lost 5 bases, the J end lost 0 bases, and 16 bases lay between the germline ends. Details on this clone: Its antigen remains unidentified.

The chain joins TRBV27 to TRBJ1-1; D perhaps matches TRBD1 (5 bases). The sequenced material came from naive CD8+ T cells from PBMCs. The sequence was obtained from a man aged 18 to 29 in good health. Some clones in this sample may be carry-over from other donors' samples. Here the CDR3 DNA reads TGTGCCAGCAGTACCCGGGGCACCTACTTGAACACTGAAGCTTTCTTT. This encodes CASSTRGTYLNTEAFF.